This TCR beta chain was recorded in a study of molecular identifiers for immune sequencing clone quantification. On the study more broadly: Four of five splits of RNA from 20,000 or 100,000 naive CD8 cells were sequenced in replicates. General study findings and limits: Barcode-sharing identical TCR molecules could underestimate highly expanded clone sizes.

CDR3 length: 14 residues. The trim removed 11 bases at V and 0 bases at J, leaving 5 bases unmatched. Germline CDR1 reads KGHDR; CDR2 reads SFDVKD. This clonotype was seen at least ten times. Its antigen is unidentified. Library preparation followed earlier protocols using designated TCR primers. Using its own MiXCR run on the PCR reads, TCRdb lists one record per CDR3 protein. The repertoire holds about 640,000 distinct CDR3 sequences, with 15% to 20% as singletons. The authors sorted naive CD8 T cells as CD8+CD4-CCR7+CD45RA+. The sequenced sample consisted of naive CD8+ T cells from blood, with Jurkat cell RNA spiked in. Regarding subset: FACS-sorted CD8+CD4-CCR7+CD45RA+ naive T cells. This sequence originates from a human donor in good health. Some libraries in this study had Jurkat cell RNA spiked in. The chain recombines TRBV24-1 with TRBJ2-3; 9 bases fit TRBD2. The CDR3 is CAIIAGASTDTQYF. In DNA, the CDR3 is TGTGCCATTATAGCGGGGGCTAGCACAGATACGCAGTATTTT.